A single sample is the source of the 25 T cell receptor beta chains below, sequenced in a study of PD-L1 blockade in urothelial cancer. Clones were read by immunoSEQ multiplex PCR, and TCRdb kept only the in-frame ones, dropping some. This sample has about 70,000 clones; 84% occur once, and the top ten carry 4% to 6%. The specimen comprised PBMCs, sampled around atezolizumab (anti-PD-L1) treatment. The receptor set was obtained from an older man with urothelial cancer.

CDR3 sequence reads: CASSVDRGNIQYF. CDR3 nucleotides: TGTGCCAGCTCAGTGGACAGGGGGAACATTCAGTACTTC. The rearrangement uses TRBV18 and TRBJ2-4; 10 bases fit TRBD1. CDR3 size: 13 residues. Germline CDR1 and CDR2: KGHSH and LQKENI. J was trimmed by 7 bases and V by 5 bases; bases with no gene match: 2.

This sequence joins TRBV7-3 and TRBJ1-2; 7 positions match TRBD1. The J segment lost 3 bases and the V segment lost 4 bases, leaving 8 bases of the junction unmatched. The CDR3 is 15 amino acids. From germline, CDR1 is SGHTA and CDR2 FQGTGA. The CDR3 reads CASSSRQGMDYGYTF. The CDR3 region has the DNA TGTGCCAGCAGCTCGAGACAGGGTATGGACTATGGCTACACCTTC.

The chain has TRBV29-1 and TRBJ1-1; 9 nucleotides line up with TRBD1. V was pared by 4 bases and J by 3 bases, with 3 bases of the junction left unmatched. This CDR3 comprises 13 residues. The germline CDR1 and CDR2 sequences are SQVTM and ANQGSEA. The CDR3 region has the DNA TGCAGCGTTGTGACAGGGGGTGACACTGAAGCTTTCTTT. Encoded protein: CSVVTGGDTEAFF.

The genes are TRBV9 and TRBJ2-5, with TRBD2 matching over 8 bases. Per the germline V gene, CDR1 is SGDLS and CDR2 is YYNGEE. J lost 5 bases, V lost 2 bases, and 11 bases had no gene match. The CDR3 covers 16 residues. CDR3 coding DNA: TGTGCCAGCAGCGTCAGTCCCGGGAGGGCCGGGGAGACCCAGTACTTC. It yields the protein CASSVSPGRAGETQYF.

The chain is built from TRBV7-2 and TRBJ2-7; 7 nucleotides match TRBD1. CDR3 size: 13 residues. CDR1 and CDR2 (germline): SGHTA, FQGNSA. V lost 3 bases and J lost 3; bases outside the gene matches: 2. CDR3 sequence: CASSFRQGYEQYF. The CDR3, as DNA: TGTGCCAGCAGCTTTCGACAGGGCTACGAGCAGTACTTC. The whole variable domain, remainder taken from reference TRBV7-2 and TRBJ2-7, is GAGVSQSPSNKVTEKGKDVELRCDPISGHTALYWYRQSLGQGLEFLIYFQGNSAPDKSGLPSDRFSAERTGGSVSTLTIQRTQQEDSAVYLCASSFRQGYEQYFGPGTRLTVT.

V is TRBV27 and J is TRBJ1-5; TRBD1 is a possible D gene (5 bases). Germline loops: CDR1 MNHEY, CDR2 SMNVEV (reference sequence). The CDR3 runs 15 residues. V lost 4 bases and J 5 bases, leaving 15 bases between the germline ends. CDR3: CASSSLEGRHQPQHF. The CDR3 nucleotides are TGTGCCAGCAGTTCCCTGGAGGGGCGCCATCAGCCCCAGCATTTT.

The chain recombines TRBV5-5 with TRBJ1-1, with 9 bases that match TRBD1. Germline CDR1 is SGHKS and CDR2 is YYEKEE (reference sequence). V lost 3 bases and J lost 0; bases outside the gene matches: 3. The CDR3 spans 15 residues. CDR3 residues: CASSSRQGVNTEAFF. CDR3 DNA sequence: TGTGCCAGCAGCTCGAGACAGGGGGTGAACACTGAAGCTTTCTTT.

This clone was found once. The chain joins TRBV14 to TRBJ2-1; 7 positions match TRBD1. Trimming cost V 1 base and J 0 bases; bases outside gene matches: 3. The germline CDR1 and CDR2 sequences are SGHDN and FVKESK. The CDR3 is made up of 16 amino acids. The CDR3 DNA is TGTGCCAGCAGCCAAGCGACAGGGAGCTCCTACAATGAGCAGTTCTTC. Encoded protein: CASSQATGSSYNEQFF.

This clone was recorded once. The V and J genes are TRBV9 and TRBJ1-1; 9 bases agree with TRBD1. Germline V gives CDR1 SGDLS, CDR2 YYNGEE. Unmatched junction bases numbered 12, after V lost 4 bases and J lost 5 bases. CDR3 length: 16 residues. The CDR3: CASSPATGGVGTEAFF. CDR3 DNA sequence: TGTGCCAGCAGCCCAGCGACAGGGGGGGTAGGGACTGAAGCTTTCTTT.

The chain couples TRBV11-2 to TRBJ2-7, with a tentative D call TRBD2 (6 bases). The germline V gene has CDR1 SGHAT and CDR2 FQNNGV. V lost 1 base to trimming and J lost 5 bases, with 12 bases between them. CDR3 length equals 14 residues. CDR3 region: CASSLAAGPDEQYF. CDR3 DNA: TGTGCCAGCAGCTTAGCTGCGGGACCGGACGAGCAGTACTTC.

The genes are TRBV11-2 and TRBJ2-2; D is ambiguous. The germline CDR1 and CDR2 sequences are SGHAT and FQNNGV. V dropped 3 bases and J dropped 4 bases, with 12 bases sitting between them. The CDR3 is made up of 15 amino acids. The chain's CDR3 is CASSLGRSGTGELFF. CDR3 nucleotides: TGTGCCAGCAGCTTGGGTCGATCGGGCACCGGGGAGCTGTTTTTT. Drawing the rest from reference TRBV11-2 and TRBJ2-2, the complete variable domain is EAGVAQSPRYKIIEKRQSVAFWCNPISGHATLYWYQQILGQGPKLLIQFQNNGVVDDSQLPKDRFSAERLKGVDSTLKIQPAKLEDSAVYLCASSLGRSGTGELFFGEGSRLTVL.

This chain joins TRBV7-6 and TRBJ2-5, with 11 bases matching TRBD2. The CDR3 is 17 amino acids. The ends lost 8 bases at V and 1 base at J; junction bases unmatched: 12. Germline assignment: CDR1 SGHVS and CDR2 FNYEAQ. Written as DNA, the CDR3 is TGTGCCAGCCGCGTAGGGACACTAGCGGGAGTCCAAGAGACCCAGTACTTC. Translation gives CASRVGTLAGVQETQYF.

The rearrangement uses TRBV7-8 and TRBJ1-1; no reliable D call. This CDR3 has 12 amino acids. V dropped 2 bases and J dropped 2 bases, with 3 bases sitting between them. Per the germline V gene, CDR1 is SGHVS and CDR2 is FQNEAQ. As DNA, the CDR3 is TGTGCCAGCAGCTTATATAACACTGAAGCTTTCTTT. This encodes CASSLYNTEAFF. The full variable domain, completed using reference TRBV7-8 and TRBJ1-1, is GAGVSQSPRYKVAKRGQDVALRCDPISGHVSLFWYQQALGQGPEFLTYFQNEAQLDKSGLPSDRFFAERPEGSVSTLKIQRTQQEDSAVYLCASSLYNTEAFFGQGTRLTVV.

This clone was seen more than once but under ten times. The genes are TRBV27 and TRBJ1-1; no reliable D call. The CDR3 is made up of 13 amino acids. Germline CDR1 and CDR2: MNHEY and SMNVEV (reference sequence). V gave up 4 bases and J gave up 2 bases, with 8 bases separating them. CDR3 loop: CASSSQDNTEAFF. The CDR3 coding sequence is TGTGCCAGCAGTTCGCAGGATAACACTGAAGCTTTCTTT.

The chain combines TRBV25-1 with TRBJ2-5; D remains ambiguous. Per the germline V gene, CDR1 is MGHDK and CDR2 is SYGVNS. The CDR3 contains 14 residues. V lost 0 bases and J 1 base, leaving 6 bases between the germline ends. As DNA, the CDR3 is TGTGCCAGCAGTGAATACACGGTCCAAGAGACCCAGTACTTC. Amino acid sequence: CASSEYTVQETQYF.

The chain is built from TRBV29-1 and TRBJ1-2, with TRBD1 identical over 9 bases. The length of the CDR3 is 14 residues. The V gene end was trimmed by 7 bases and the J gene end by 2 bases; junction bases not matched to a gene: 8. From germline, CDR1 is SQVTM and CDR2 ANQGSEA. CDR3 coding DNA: TGCAGCGCGCAAACAGGGGGCTCCAACTATGGCTACACCTTC. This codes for CSAQTGGSNYGYTF.

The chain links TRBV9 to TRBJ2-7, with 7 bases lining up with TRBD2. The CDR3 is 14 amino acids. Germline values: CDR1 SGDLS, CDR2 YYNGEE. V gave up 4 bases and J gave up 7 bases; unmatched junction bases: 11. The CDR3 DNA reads TGTGCCAGCAGCCCGCCTGCGGGGGTGGGGGAGCAGTACTTC. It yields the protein CASSPPAGVGEQYF.

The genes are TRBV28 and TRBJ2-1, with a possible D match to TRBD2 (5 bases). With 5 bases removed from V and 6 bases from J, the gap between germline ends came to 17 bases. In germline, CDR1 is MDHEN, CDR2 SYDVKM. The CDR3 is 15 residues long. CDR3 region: CASSLPERASNEQFF. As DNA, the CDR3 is TGTGCCAGCAGTCTCCCGGAGAGGGCTTCCAATGAGCAGTTCTTC.

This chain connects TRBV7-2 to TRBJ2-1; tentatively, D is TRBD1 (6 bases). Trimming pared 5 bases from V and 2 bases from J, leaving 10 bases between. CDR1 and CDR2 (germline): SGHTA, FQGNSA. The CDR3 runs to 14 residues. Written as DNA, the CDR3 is TGTGCCAGCAGCAACAGGGCTACCTACAATGAGCAGTTCTTC. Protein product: CASSNRATYNEQFF.

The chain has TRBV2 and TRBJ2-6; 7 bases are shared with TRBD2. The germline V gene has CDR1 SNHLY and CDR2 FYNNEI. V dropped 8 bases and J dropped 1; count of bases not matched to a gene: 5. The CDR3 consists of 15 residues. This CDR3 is CASELLASGANVLTF. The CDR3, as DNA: TGTGCCAGCGAATTACTAGCGTCTGGGGCCAACGTCCTGACTTTC.

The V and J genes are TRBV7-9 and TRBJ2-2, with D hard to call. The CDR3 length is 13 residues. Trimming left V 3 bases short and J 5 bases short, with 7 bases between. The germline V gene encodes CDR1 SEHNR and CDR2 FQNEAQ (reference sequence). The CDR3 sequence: CASSFQTTGELFF. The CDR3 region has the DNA TGTGCCAGCAGCTTCCAAACTACCGGGGAGCTGTTTTTT.

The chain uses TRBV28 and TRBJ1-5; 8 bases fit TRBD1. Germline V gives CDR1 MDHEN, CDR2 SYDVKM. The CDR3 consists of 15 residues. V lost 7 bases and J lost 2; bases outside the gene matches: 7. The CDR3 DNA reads TGTGCCAGCACTTCTCCGGGACAGGGCAATCAGCCCCAGCATTTT. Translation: CASTSPGQGNQPQHF. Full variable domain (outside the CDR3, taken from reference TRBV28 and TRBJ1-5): DVKVTQSSRYLVKRTGEKVFLECVQDMDHENMFWYRQDPGLGLRLIYFSYDVKMKEKGDIPEGYSVSREKKERFSLILESASTNQTSMYLCASTSPGQGNQPQHFGDGTRLSIL.

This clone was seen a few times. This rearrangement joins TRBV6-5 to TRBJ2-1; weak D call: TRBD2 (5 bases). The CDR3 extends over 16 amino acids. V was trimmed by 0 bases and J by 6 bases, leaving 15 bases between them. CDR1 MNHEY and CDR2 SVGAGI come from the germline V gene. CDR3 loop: CASSYSFGIIGNEQFF. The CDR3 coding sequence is TGTGCCAGCAGTTACTCATTCGGGATTATCGGCAATGAGCAGTTCTTC.

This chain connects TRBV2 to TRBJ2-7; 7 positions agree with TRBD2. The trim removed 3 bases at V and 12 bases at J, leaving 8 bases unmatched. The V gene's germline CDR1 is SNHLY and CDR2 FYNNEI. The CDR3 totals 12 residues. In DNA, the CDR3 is TGTGCCAGCAGTGATATGGCGGGAGAACGGTACTTC. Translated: CASSDMAGERYF.

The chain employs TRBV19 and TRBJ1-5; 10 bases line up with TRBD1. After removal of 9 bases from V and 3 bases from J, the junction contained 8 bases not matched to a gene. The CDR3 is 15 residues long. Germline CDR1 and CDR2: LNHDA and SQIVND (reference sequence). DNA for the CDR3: TGTGCCAGCGAAACGACAGGGGGCAACAATCAGCCCCAGCATTTT. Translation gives CASETTGGNNQPQHF. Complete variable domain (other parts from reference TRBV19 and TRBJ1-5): DGGITQSPKYLFRKEGQNVTLSCEQNLNHDAMYWYRQDPGQGLRLIYYSQIVNDFQKGDIAEGYSVSREKKESFPLTVTSAQKNPTAFYLCASETTGGNNQPQHFGDGTRLSIL.